This entry concerns a single T cell receptor (beta chain). These data belong to a study of blood T cell repertoires in COVID-19. As for the study in general: The cDNA or gDNA used as material had been derived from T cells, B-cell-depleted T cells, or PBMCs.

CDR1 is SGHVS and CDR2 is FNYEAQ in the germline V gene. Trimming shortened V by 3 bases and J by 0 bases, and 9 bases separated the two germline ends. The CDR3 consists of 15 residues. Source study methods: Reference gene primers were amplified, and this amplification served to estimate nucleated cell counts. TCRdb keeps only in-frame clones here, not all; method: immunoSEQ multiplex PCR. Clone size and V and J calls were adopted from that table, with D and trimming inferred from the DNA. The sample shows about 240,000 clones, 85% to 90% of them seen only once. Seattle patients were enrolled during active infection and followed longitudinally.

The chain couples TRBV7-6 to TRBJ2-1; tentative D call: TRBD2 (5 bases). This clonotype was obtained from a woman in her forties or fifties with COVID-19, enrolled during active disease. Sample: peripheral blood. This chain's CDR3 is CASSLSGSSYNEQFF. The CDR3 region has the DNA TGTGCCAGCAGCTTGTCGGGGAGCTCCTACAATGAGCAGTTCTTC.